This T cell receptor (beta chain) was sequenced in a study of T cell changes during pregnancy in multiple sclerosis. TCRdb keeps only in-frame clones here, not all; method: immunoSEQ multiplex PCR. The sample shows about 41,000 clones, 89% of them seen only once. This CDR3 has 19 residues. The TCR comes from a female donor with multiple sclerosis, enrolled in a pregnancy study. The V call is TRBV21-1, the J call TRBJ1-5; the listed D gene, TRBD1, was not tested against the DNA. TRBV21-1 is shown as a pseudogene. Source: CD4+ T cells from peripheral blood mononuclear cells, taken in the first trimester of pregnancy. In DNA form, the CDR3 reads TGTGCCAGCAGCAAAGGGACAGGGGAGGGACATCATAGCAATCAGCCCCAGCATTTT. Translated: CASSKGTGEGHHSNQPQHF.